This T cell receptor beta chain originates from a study of regulatory T cells in long-lasting Graves disease. The germline CDR1 and CDR2 sequences are KGHDR and SFDVKD. Trimming shortened V by 3 bases and J by 2 bases, and 3 bases separated the two germline ends. The CDR3 runs 12 residues. Time point given: persistent/refractory GD, antithyroid drugs over 5 years with positive TRAb. There was RNA extracted from PBMCs, and the TCR library was made from it. In this sample, this clonotype turned up many times. Arm-PCR of CDR3 regions and iRepertoire HTBI primers were used to build TCR beta libraries. Original handling: Identification of gene segments yielded around 63 TRBV and more than eleven TRBJ across samples. In TCRdb, the multiplex PCR reads were re-called with MiXCR into one record per CDR3 protein. V and J calls and clone size were set by TCRdb, not the authors. The table shows 500,000 to 700,000 distinct CDR3 sequences, with 25% to 35% occurring only once.

Sequenced here: peripheral blood mononuclear cells (PBMCs), sampled when the disease was refractory, from a patient treated with antithyroid drugs. The sequence came from a female donor with Graves disease. This chain uses TRBV24-1 with TRBJ1-2; no clear D. The chain's CDR3 is CATSDTNYGYTF. The CDR3, as DNA: TGTGCCACCAGTGATACAAACTATGGCTACACCTTC.